This record concerns one T cell receptor beta chain sequence. What it binds is unknown. The data were obtained in a study of cytomegalovirus exposure and HLA in healthy donors. In the study overall: Falling in the Caucasian-associated ancestry cluster were 81% of approximately 400 genotyped donors.

The study's findings and limits: Reports showed the classifier diagnosing cytomegalovirus status with high specificity and sensitivity. Exclusion as indistinguishable affected some V segments, including TRBV6-2 and TRBV6-3. TCR beta chain V- and J-gene trimming was linked, in a later analysis, to a missense variant in DCLRE1C.

The CDR3 runs to 15 residues. V trimming: 3 bases; J trimming: 2 bases; junction bases outside the gene matches: 3. In germline, CDR1 is SGHDT, CDR2 YYEEEE. The primer mix had 60 Vbeta and 13 Jbeta primers. The method was immunoSEQ multiplex PCR; TCRdb's version includes in-frame clones alone and lacks a portion of them. The table lists roughly 140,000 clones, 65% to 85% of them singletons. The source material was PBMCs. This clonotype originated in a woman between 40 and 55 years old in good health and CMV-seropositive. The rearrangement joins TRBV5-6 to TRBJ2-1; 9 positions agree with TRBD2. The CDR3 spells CASSSLAGTYNEQFF. The CDR3, as DNA: TGTGCCAGCAGCTCCCTAGCGGGAACCTACAATGAGCAGTTCTTC.